This T cell receptor beta chain was obtained from a study of patients and donors after allogeneic stem cell transplantation. TCRdb reprocessed the RT-PCR reads with MiXCR, giving one entry per CDR3 protein. Found here are some 200,000 distinct CDR3 sequences, 40% to 45% of them singletons; the top ten hold 33%. V was clipped by 5 bases and J by 7 bases, with 21 bases between them. Germline loops: CDR1 SEHNR, CDR2 FQNEAQ (reference sequence). The CDR3 extends over 16 amino acids. Material for sequencing was blood, either unsorted or a sorted T cell fraction (not recorded which). The sequence came from a human donor who was either an allogeneic HSCT recipient or a stem cell or donor lymphocyte infusion donor (not recorded which). It is not recorded whose cells these are; they may come from a transplant donor. The chain is built from TRBV7-9 and TRBJ1-5, with D unresolved. In DNA form, the CDR3 reads TGTGCCAGCAGCACGGAGAGTACCCCGGGGAAGCAGCCCCAGCATTTT. It translates to CASSTESTPGKQPQHF.